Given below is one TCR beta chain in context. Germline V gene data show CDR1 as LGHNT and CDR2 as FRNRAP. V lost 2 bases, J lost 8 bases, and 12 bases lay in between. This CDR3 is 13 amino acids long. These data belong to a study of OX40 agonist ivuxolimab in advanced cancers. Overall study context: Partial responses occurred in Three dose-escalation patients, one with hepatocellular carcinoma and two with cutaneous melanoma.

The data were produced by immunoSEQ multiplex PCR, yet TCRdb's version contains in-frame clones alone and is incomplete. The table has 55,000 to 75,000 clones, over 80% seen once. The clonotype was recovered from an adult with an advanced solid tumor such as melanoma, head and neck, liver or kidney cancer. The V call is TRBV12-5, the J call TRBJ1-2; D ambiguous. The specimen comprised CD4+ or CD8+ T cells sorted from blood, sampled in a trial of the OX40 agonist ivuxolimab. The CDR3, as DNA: TGTGCTAGTGGTTTGAGCAATCCGGGCGGCTACACCTTC. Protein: CASGLSNPGGYTF.